These T cell receptor beta chains were read from a single sample in a study of blood T cell repertoires in COVID-19. Clones were read by immunoSEQ multiplex PCR, and TCRdb kept only the in-frame ones, dropping some. This sample has more than 300,000 clones, with more than 75% found just once. Sequencing used PBMCs or T cells enriched from blood (not recorded which). All receptors derive from a young woman who had recovered from COVID-19. Both conserved end residues are part of each CDR3. The D gene is left open where the match is weak. Clone size is shown for a subset of rows, as once, few, many or a class of expanded clone.

TRBV7-9	-	TRBJ1-4	-	11	TGTGCCAGCAGCCCCGGGGAAAAACTGTTTTTT	CASSPGEKLFF
TRBV6-5	-	TRBJ1-2	-	13	TGTGCCAGCACCCAGTCGGCGGTCTATGGCTACACCTTC	CASTQSAVYGYTF
TRBV2	-	TRBJ1-6	few	13	TGTGCCAGCAGGCCCCGGACAGCAGGACCTCTCCACTTT	CASRPRTAGPLHF
TRBV4-3	-	TRBJ1-1	-	13	TGCGCCAGCAGCCAAGGACAGTACACTGAAGCTTTCTTT	CASSQGQYTEAFF
TRBV9	-	TRBJ1-1	-	14	TGTGCCAGCAGCGTAGAAGCGATGAACACTGAAGCTTTCTTT	CASSVEAMNTEAFF
TRBV5-1	-	TRBJ1-1	-	17	TGCGCCAGCAGCTTGGAGGGGTTGTGGCAGCCGAACACTGAAGCTTTCTTT	CASSLEGLWQPNTEAFF
TRBV10-3	-	TRBJ2-3	once	17	TGTGCCATCAGTGAGCCGGCGGTGGAGGTGTCCACAGATACGCAGTATTTT	CAISEPAVEVSTDTQYF
TRBV27	TRBD1	TRBJ2-7	-	15	TGTGCCAGCAGGGGGACAGGGGCCCGCTCCTACGAGCAGTACTTC	CASRGTGARSYEQYF
TRBV7-9	TRBD2	TRBJ2-1	-	15	TGTGCCAGCAGCCGATGGACTAGCGGGGGAAATGAGCAGTTCTTC	CASSRWTSGGNEQFF
TRBV29-1	-	TRBJ1-2	-	13	TGCAGCGTTGAAGGCGGAGCTGGATATGGCTACACCTTC	CSVEGGAGYGYTF
TRBV7-3	TRBD2	TRBJ2-7	-	15	TGTGCCAGCAGCTCAGGACACGGGGGGTCTTACGAGCAGTACTTC	CASSSGHGGSYEQYF
TRBV19	-	TRBJ1-1	-	10	TGTGCCAGTAGTGCCCAGAAAGCTTTCTTT	CASSAQKAFF
TRBV28	-	TRBJ1-4	-	14	TGTGCCAGCAGTCCGCGGGACTCGGGGGAAAAACTGTTTTTT	CASSPRDSGEKLFF
TRBV4-3	-	TRBJ2-1	-	13	TGCGCCAGCAGCCATGACCGGGGAAATGAGCAGTTCTTC	CASSHDRGNEQFF
TRBV18	-	TRBJ1-1	few	13	TGTGCCAGCTCACAGGGGCTGGACACTGAAGCTTTCTTT	CASSQGLDTEAFF
TRBV29-1	TRBD1	TRBJ1-1	-	13	TGCAGCGTTGCCCGCCTAGACAGGGTTGAAGCTTTCTTT	CSVARLDRVEAFF
TRBV18	TRBD2	TRBJ2-7	-	13	TGTGCCAGCTCACCAGGGACTAGCGGCCCCGCGAACTTC	CASSPGTSGPANF
TRBV16	-	TRBJ2-2	-	15	TGTGCCAGCAGCCAATACGGCAGGGACACCGGGGAGCTGTTTTTT	CASSQYGRDTGELFF
TRBV3-1/TRBV3-2	TRBD1	TRBJ2-1	-	13	TGTGCCAGCAGCCAGAGGACAGGCGGTGAGCAGTTCTTC	CASSQRTGGEQFF
TRBV30	-	TRBJ1-4	-	11	TGTGCCTGGAGCGGGGGGGGCCGGGTCCTTTTT	CAWSGGGRVLF
TRBV5-1	-	TRBJ1-5	-	13	TGCGCCAGCAGCCCCAAATTCGGGCAGCCCCAGCATTTT	CASSPKFGQPQHF
TRBV7-3	TRBD1	TRBJ2-3	-	18	TGTGCCAGCAGCTTACTCCCCGTTGGGACAGGGAGTTCCGATACGCAGTATTTT	CASSLLPVGTGSSDTQYF
TRBV12-3/TRBV12-4	TRBD1	TRBJ1-1	few	12	TGTGCCAGTTTGACAGGGGGCACTGAAGCTTTCTTT	CASLTGGTEAFF
TRBV27	-	TRBJ1-2	-	13	TGTGCCAGCGGCTTCCGGGGTGGCTATGGCTACACCTTC	CASGFRGGYGYTF
TRBV6-4	-	TRBJ2-2	-	15	TGTGCCAGCAGTGACGGGCAGGGTAACACCGGGGAGCTGTTTTTT	CASSDGQGNTGELFF
TRBV3-1/TRBV3-2	TRBD1	TRBJ1-4	-	17	TGTGCCAGCAGCCAATTAGGGACAGGTGCAACTAATGAAAAACTGTTTTTT	CASSQLGTGATNEKLFF
TRBV4-2	TRBD2	TRBJ2-5	-	18	TGTGCCAGCAGCCACGGACAGTGGACTAGCGGGGTGGGAGAGACCCAGTACTTC	CASSHGQWTSGVGETQYF
TRBV30	TRBD1	TRBJ1-2	-	14	TGTGCCTGGAGTGCGGACAGGGGGTTCTATGGCTACACCTTC	CAWSADRGFYGYTF
TRBV9	TRBD2	TRBJ2-7	-	15	TGTGCCAGCAGCCCGTTTAGCGGGGGTGACTACGAGCAGTACTTC	CASSPFSGGDYEQYF
TRBV20-1	-	TRBJ2-1	-	11	TGCAGTGCTCCCAGGTACAATGAGCAGTTCTTC	CSAPRYNEQFF
TRBV4-3	-	TRBJ1-4	-	17	TGCGCCAGCAGCCAAGATACGCCGACGGGGTATAATGAAAAACTGTTTTTT	CASSQDTPTGYNEKLFF
TRBV7-8	-	TRBJ1-1	-	16	TGTGCCAGCAGCCCAGGACAGCAAAATATGAACACTGAAGCTTTCTTT	CASSPGQQNMNTEAFF
TRBV3-1/TRBV3-2	-	TRBJ1-2	-	14	TGTGCCAGCAGCCATCCCGAATTGGCTGCCGGCTACACCTTC	CASSHPELAAGYTF
TRBV6-6	TRBD1	TRBJ2-6	once	17	TGTGCCAGCAGCCGAAGGGACAGCCGTTCTGGGGCCAACGTCCTGACTTTC	CASSRRDSRSGANVLTF
TRBV4-1	TRBD1	TRBJ1-2	-	16	TGCGCCAGCAGCCCGGTAAGGGACAGGGGGCTAAAGGGCTACACCTTC	CASSPVRDRGLKGYTF
TRBV13	-	TRBJ2-5	-	14	TGTGCCAGCAGCCTTCTCGACATCCAAGAGACCCAGTACTTC	CASSLLDIQETQYF
TRBV2	-	TRBJ1-4	-	17	TGTGCCAGCATCGGACCTCCGCAACTAATGGAGGATGAAAAACTGTTTTTT	CASIGPPQLMEDEKLFF
TRBV19	-	TRBJ2-3	-	15	TGTGCCAGTAGTCGTGACACGGATATTACAGATACGCAGTATTTT	CASSRDTDITDTQYF
TRBV4-1	-	TRBJ2-2	-	14	TGCGCCAGCAGCCAAGCGCAGGGCACCGGGGAGCTGTTTTTT	CASSQAQGTGELFF
TRBV21-1	-	TRBJ2-5	-	16	TGTGCCAGCAGCAAAGCCTCGGACAGGGCGCTAGAGACCCAGTACTTC	CASSKASDRALETQYF